Below, one TCR beta chain is given with its context. Its antigen is unidentified. This record belongs to a study of T-cell memory formation after mild COVID-19. Study overall: Among the donors, TCR clusters were largely specific to each donor.

5'RACE primed from the constant segment yielded TCR alpha and TCR beta cDNA libraries bearing sample barcodes and UMIs. TCRdb used MiXCR to reprocess the 5' RACE reads, holding one entry per CDR3 protein. The sample includes approximately 180,000 distinct CDR3 sequences, approximately 16% of them seen just once. Study outcomes and limitations: CD4/CD8 balance characterized clones contracting day 15 to 85, and CD4+ skew characterized later expanders. There were some responding clones in pre-infection memory, which suggested that cross-reactive memory had joined.

The CDR3 length is 14 residues. V was shortened by 6 bases and J by 2 bases, with 13 bases between the two germline ends. The germline V gene encodes CDR1 MNHEY and CDR2 SVGEGT. The J gene is TRBJ1-1, the V gene TRBV6-2 or TRBV6-3, with D possibly being TRBD1 (5 bases). Sequencing was carried out using PBMCs or a T cell subset sorted from them (not recorded which). The sequence was collected from an adult woman who had mild COVID-19 (a few samples of this study predate the infection). Cell type and time point are not known. The CDR3 DNA is TGTGCCAGCAGAAGGGACGGAGGTAACACTGAAGCTTTCTTT. Its translation is CASRRDGGNTEAFF.